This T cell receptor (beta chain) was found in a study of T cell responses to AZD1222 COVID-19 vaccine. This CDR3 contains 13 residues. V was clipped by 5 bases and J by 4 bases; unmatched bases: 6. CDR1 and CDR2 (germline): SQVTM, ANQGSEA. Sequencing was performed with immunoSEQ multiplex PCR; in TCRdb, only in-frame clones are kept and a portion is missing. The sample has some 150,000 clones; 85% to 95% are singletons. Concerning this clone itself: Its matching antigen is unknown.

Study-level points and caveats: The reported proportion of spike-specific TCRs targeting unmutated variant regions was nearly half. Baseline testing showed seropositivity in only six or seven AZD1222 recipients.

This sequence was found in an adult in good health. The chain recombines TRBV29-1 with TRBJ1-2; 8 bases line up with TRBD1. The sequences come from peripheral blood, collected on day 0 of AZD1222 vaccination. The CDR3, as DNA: TGCAGCGTTAAGCAGGGGGCTACCTATGGCTACACCTTC. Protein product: CSVKQGATYGYTF.